This record looks at one T cell receptor beta chain sequence and its context. Its antigen is currently unknown. This entry belongs to a study of cytomegalovirus exposure and HLA in healthy donors. Study-wide results and caveats: It was assumed in the presence/absence analyses that sequencing depth was roughly uniform across donors. Donors belonging to an Asian-associated ancestry cluster reportedly showed fewer N-insertions in productive TCRs than the roughly 670-donor mean, according to what a later analysis found.

The CDR3 covers 14 residues. The V gene's germline CDR1 is SGHTA and CDR2 FQGNSA. Trimming shortened V by 5 bases and J by 3 bases, and 11 bases separated the two germline ends. The PCR ran on 60 Vbeta and 13 Jbeta primers. The protocol was immunoSEQ multiplex PCR, while the TCRdb copy is restricted to in-frame clones and leaves out a portion. Altogether 90,000 to 120,000 clones are present, more than 60% being singletons, with the ten largest covering roughly 4.9%. This rearrangement joins TRBV7-2 to TRBJ1-5; D perhaps matches TRBD1 (5 bases). The receptor's source is a female donor in good health and CMV-seropositive. The sequencing sample was made of PBMCs. This CDR3 reads CASSKDSFNQPQHF. In DNA, the CDR3 is TGTGCCAGCAGCAAAGACAGTTTCAATCAGCCCCAGCATTTT.